The 3 T cell receptor beta chains below were found in one sample sequenced in a study of cytomegalovirus exposure and HLA in healthy donors. Clones were sequenced by immunoSEQ multiplex PCR, and TCRdb holds only the in-frame ones, with some missing. The sample has hundreds of thousands of clones; 70% to 90% are singletons. Material: PBMCs. The receptor source for this set is a woman younger than 30 in good health and CMV-seronegative.

The rearrangement links TRBV14 to TRBJ2-5, with TRBD2 matching over 11 bases. The junction had 5 bases not matched to a gene; V was cut back by 5 bases and J by 3 bases. The CDR3 is 15 amino acids. Per the germline V gene, CDR1 is SGHDN and CDR2 is FVKESK. DNA of the CDR3: TGTGCCAGCAGCAAACTAGCGGGGGCGAAAGAGACCCAGTACTTC. It specifies CASSKLAGAKETQYF.

The chain employs TRBV4-1 and TRBJ2-7; tentative D call: TRBD2 (6 bases). Between the trimmed V and J ends, which lost 0 bases and 7 bases, there was a span of 10 bases. The CDR3 has 13 residues. The germline gives CDR1 MGHRA, CDR2 YSYEKL. The CDR3 is CASSQDKGLEQYF. In nucleotides, the CDR3 is TGCGCCAGCAGCCAAGATAAGGGACTTGAGCAGTACTTC.

This chain links TRBV5-5 with TRBJ2-7, with TRBD1 matching 8 bases. The CDR3 sequence is 14 residues long. The V gene end was trimmed by 4 bases and the J gene end by 1 base; junction bases not matched to a gene: 4. Germline V gene data show CDR1 as SGHKS and CDR2 as YYEKEE (reference sequence). CDR3 nucleotide sequence: TGTGCCAGCAGCCTAGACAGGGGATCCTACGAGCAGTACTTC. The encoded protein is CASSLDRGSYEQYF.